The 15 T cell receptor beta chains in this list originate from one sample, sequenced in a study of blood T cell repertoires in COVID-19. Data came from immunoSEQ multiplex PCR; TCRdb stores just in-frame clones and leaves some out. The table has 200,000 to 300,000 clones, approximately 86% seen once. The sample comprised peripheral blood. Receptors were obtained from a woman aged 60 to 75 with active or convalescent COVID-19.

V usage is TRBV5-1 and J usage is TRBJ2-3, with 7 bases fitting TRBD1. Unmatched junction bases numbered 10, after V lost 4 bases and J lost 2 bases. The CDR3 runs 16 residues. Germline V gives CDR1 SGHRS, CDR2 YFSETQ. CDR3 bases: TGCGCCAGCAGCCCCCTACGGGACAGTCACACAGATACGCAGTATTTT. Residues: CASSPLRDSHTDTQYF.

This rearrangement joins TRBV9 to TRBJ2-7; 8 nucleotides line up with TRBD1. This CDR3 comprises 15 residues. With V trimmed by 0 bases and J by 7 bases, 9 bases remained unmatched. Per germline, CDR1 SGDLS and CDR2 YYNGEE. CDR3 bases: TGTGCCAGCAGCGTAGATTCCAGGGGGCGACAGGAGCAGTACTTC. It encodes CASSVDSRGRQEQYF.

CDR3 bases: TGTGCCAGCAGTTTTAGGGGTGGCTACACCTTC. Encoded protein: CASSFRGGYTF. The chain combines TRBV12-3 or TRBV12-4 with TRBJ1-2, with D maybe TRBD1 (5 bases). CDR3 length: 11 amino acids. The V end lost 3 bases, the J end lost 7 bases, and 6 bases lay between the germline ends.

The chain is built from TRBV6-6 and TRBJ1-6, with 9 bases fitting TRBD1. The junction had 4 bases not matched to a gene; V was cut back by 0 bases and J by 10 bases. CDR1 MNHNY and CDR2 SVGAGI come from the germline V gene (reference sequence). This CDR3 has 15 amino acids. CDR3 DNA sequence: TGTGCCAGCAGTTACTCGGGGACAGGGCAATCACCCCTCCACTTT. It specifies CASSYSGTGQSPLHF.

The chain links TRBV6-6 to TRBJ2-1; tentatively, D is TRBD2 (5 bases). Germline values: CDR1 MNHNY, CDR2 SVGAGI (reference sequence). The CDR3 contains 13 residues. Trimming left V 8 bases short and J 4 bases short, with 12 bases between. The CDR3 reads CASGSPGYNEQFF. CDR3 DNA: TGTGCCAGCGGATCTCCGGGATACAATGAGCAGTTCTTC.

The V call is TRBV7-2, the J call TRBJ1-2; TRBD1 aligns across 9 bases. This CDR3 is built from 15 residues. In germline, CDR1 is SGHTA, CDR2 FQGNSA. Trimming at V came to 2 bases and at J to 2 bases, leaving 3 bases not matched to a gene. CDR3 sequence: CASSLLQGANYGYTF. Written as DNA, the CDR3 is TGTGCCAGCAGCTTACTACAGGGGGCGAACTATGGCTACACCTTC. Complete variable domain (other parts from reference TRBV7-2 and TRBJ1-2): GAGVSQSPSNKVTEKGKDVELRCDPISGHTALYWYRQSLGQGLEFLIYFQGNSAPDKSGLPSDRFSAERTGGSVSTLTIQRTQQEDSAVYLCASSLLQGANYGYTFGSGTRLTVV.

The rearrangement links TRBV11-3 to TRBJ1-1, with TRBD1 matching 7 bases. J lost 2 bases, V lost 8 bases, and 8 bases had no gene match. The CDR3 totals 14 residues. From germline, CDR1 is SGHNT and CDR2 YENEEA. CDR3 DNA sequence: TGTGCCAGCCGACAGGGAAGGGGAAACACTGAAGCTTTCTTT. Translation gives CASRQGRGNTEAFF.

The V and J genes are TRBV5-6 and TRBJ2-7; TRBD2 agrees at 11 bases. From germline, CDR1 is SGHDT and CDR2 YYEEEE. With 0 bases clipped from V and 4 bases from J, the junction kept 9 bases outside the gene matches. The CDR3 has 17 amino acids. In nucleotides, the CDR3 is TGTGCCAGCAGCTTGGCCGGTCTAGCGGGGGGAATATACGAGCAGTACGTC. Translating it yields CASSLAGLAGGIYEQYV.

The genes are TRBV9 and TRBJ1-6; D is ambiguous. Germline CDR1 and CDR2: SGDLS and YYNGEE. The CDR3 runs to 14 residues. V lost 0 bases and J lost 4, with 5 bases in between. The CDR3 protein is CASSVGTYNSPLHF. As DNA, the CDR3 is TGTGCCAGCAGCGTAGGGACTTATAATTCACCCCTCCACTTT.

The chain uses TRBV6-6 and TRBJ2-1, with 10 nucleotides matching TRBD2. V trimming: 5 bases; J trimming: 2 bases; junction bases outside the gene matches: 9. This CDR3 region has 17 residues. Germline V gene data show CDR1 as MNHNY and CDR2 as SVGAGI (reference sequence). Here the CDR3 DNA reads TGTGCCAGCAGTCCGACCCTAGCGGGAGCTCCCTACAATGAGCAGTTCTTC. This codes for CASSPTLAGAPYNEQFF.

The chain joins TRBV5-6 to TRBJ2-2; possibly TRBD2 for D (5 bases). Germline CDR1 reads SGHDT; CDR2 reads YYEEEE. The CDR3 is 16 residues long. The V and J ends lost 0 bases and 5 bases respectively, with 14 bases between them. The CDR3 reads CASSLVVGVKTGELFF. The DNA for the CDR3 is TGTGCCAGCAGCTTGGTAGTCGGGGTAAAAACCGGGGAGCTGTTTTTT.

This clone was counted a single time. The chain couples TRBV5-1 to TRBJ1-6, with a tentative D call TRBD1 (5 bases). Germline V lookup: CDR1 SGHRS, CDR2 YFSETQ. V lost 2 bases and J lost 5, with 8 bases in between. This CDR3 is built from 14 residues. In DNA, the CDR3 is TGCGCCAGCAGCTTTCAGGGCGATAATTCACCCCTCCACTTT. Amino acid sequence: CASSFQGDNSPLHF.

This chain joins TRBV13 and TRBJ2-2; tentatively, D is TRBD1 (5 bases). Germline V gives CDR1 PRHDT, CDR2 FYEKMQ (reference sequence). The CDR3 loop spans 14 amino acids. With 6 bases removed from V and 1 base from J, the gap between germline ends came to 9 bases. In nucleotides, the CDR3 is TGTGCCAGCAGTTGGGGCGTGAACACCGGGGAGCTGTTTTTT. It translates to CASSWGVNTGELFF.

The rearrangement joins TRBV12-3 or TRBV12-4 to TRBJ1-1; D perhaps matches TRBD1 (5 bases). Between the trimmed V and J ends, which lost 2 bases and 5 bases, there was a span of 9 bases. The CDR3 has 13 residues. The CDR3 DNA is TGTGCCAGCAGTTTATTGGGGGGAACTGAAGCTTTCTTT. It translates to CASSLLGGTEAFF.

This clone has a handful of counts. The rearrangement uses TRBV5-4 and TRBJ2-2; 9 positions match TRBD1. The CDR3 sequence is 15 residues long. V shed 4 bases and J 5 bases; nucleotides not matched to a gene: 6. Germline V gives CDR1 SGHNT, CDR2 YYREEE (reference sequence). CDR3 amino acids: CASSQQGALTGELFF. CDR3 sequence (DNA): TGTGCCAGCAGCCAACAGGGGGCGCTTACCGGGGAGCTGTTTTTT.